The 10 T cell receptor beta chains below come from one sample, sequenced in a study of early stage breast cancer tumors. The assay was immunoSEQ multiplex PCR, and TCRdb's table has in-frame clones only and misses some. Of more than 7,500 clones listed, 71% are singletons. Sequenced sample: normal breast tissue next to the tumor. The receptors here all came from a person between 60 and 70 years old with breast cancer.

CDR3 amino acids: CASSTVGFNEQFF. For the CDR3, the DNA is TGCGCCAGCAGCACCGTGGGCTTCAATGAGCAGTTCTTC. The rearrangement uses TRBV4-3 and TRBJ2-1; D unresolved. The CDR3 has 13 amino acids. The germline V gene has CDR1 LGHNA and CDR2 YSLEER. Trimming pared 5 bases from V and 6 bases from J, leaving 11 bases between.

This rearrangement joins TRBV5-5 to TRBJ1-1; possibly TRBD1 for D (5 bases). This CDR3 comprises 14 residues. The germline V and J ends were trimmed by 0 bases and 1 base, with 7 bases remaining between them. Germline V gives CDR1 SGHKS, CDR2 YYEKEE (reference sequence). Here the CDR3 reads CASSLAGGNTEAFF. The CDR3 DNA reads as TGTGCCAGCAGCTTGGCCGGGGGGAACACTGAAGCTTTCTTT.

This clone qualifies as medium-sized. This sequence joins TRBV7-2 and TRBJ2-7, with D unclear. The V end was cut by 6 bases, the J end by 0 bases, with 15 bases between. The CDR3 covers 15 residues. Germline V lookup: CDR1 SGHTA, CDR2 FQGNSA. The CDR3 DNA is TGTGCCAGCAGGAGATCGGCCTGGAGCTCCTACGAGCAGTACTTC. It codes for CASRRSAWSSYEQYF.

This chain uses TRBV7-6 with TRBJ1-2, with D perhaps TRBD1 (6 bases). Germline assignment: CDR1 SGHVS and CDR2 FNYEAQ. The V end lost 5 bases, the J end lost 4 bases, and 20 bases lay between the germline ends. The CDR3 is 16 residues long. CDR3 nucleotides: TGTGCCAGCAGCCCCGGGACACGGATACAATTCTATGGCTACACCTTC. Encoded protein: CASSPGTRIQFYGYTF.

The J gene is TRBJ1-2, the V gene TRBV27; D possibly corresponds to TRBD1 (6 bases). The CDR3 sequence is 15 residues long. Germline values: CDR1 MNHEY, CDR2 SMNVEV (reference sequence). V lost 3 bases to trimming and J lost 6 bases, with 17 bases between them. CDR3 coding DNA: TGTGCCAGCAGTTTGGGACTAGGGACAAACCATGGCTACACCTTC. It codes for CASSLGLGTNHGYTF.

The V and J genes are TRBV10-3 and TRBJ2-7; D gene uncertain. The germline V and J ends were trimmed by 10 bases and 3 bases, with 10 bases remaining between them. CDR1 is ENHRY and CDR2 is SYGVKD in the germline V gene. The CDR3 is made up of 11 amino acids. CDR3 loop: CATASNYEQYF. CDR3 DNA sequence: TGTGCCACCGCGAGCAACTACGAGCAGTACTTC.

This clone was observed a single time. V is TRBV28 and J is TRBJ2-5; 7 bases line up with TRBD1. The V and J ends lost 1 base and 4 bases, in that order; junction bases with no gene match: 9. From germline, CDR1 is MDHEN and CDR2 SYDVKM. The CDR3 runs to 16 residues. The CDR3 DNA reads as TGTGCCAGCAGTTTATCGAAACAGGGGTACGGAGAGACCCAGTACTTC. It is translated as CASSLSKQGYGETQYF.

The gene calls are TRBV30 and TRBJ2-1, with TRBD2 matching over 11 bases. The CDR3 runs 14 residues. Germline V lookup: CDR1 GTSNPN, CDR2 SVGIG (reference sequence). J lost 2 bases, V lost 5 bases, and 2 bases had no gene match. Here the CDR3 reads CAWVLAGAYNEQFF. DNA for the CDR3: TGTGCCTGGGTACTAGCGGGAGCCTACAATGAGCAGTTCTTC.

The V call is TRBV9, the J call TRBJ2-2, with TRBD2 identical over 9 bases. This CDR3 is built from 16 residues. The germline CDR1 and CDR2 sequences are SGDLS and YYNGEE. The J segment lost 6 bases and the V segment lost 0 bases, leaving 6 bases of the junction unmatched. The CDR3 spells CASSVEGGRAPGELFF. In DNA, the CDR3 is TGTGCCAGCAGCGTAGAAGGCGGGAGGGCCCCCGGGGAGCTGTTTTTT.

The CDR3 spells CSVESSGNTIYF. CDR3 in DNA: TGCAGCGTTGAGAGCTCTGGAAACACCATATATTTT. The rearrangement links TRBV29-1 to TRBJ1-3; no clear D gene. The ends were cut back, 3 bases at V and 0 bases at J, with 3 bases in the middle. Germline V lookup: CDR1 SQVTM, CDR2 ANQGSEA. This CDR3 comprises 12 residues.